This entry features one T cell receptor beta chain sequence. The junction differs from germline at one of its ends, possibly a read error. Sequenced by immunoSEQ multiplex PCR; TCRdb stores in-frame clones only, minus some. The table has 90,000 to 150,000 clones, more than 70% seen once. The V gene's germline CDR1 is MNHEY and CDR2 SVGEGT. The CDR3 loop spans 12 amino acids. These data come from a study of control samples from healthy donors and cancer patients. Sequences were obtained from blood. The source is a man aged 35 to 55 in good health. The chain is built from TRBV6-2 or TRBV6-3 and TRBJ1-2; unclear D gene. In DNA, the CDR3 is TGTGCCACCAGTCGGGCCTCTATTGGCTACACCTTC. Translating it yields CATSRASIGYTF.